The clone carrying this TCR beta chain came up a few times. V was clipped by 0 bases and J by 2 bases, with 12 bases between them. This CDR3 contains 15 residues. Germline lookup yields CDR1 SGDLS and CDR2 YYNGEE. These data belong to a study of T cells in Graves' hyperthyroidism and ophthalmopathy. What was amplified from RNA transcripts were TCR beta CDR3 regions. The HTBI primer set served for first-round RT-PCR of the TCR CDR3. TCRdb re-called the multiplex PCR reads with MiXCR, one entry per CDR3 protein. The data contain under 800,000 distinct CDR3 sequences, 14% of them singletons. Sequencing used blood. The sequence derives from a woman aged 18-29 years with Graves' hyperthyroidism. The chain is built from TRBV9 and TRBJ2-7; D gene uncertain. CDR3 sequence: CASSVDGTAPYEQYF. CDR3 DNA sequence: TGTGCCAGCAGCGTAGATGGTACAGCCCCCTACGAGCAGTACTTC.